This is a list of T cell receptor beta chains from one sample in a study of blood T cells in healthy people across ages. One entry per CDR3 protein results from TCRdb running MiXCR on the 5' RACE reads. In the table there are fewer than 900,000 distinct CDR3 sequences, under 40% of which are singletons. The sample consisted of blood. These receptors originate from a man younger than 35 in good health. Each CDR3 is given with its conserved first and last residue. A D gene is named only where the DNA matches it firmly. Clone size is shown for a subset of rows, as once, few, many or a class of expanded clone.

clone_size d_call j_call v_call cdr3_nt cdr3_aa
once TRBD2 TRBJ2-3 TRBV27 TGTGCCAGCAGTCAATCCAGCGGGGCGGCCACAGATACGCAGTATTTT CASSQSSGAATDTQYF
NA NA TRBJ1-4 TRBV20-1 TGCAGTGCTAGAGACGCGGGGCCGGTTAATGAAAAACTGTTTTTT CSARDAGPVNEKLFF
few NA TRBJ1-2 TRBV12-3/TRBV12-4 TGTGCCAGCAGTGTAGGCGGGACCTATGGCTACACCTTC CASSVGGTYGYTF
many TRBD1 TRBJ1-2 TRBV12-3/TRBV12-4 TGTGCCAGCAGTATGCAGGGGGATGGCTACACCTTC CASSMQGDGYTF
NA TRBD2 TRBJ2-3 TRBV20-1 TGCAGTGCTTATCAGACTAGCGGGGTCACAGATACGCAGTATTTT CSAYQTSGVTDTQYF
NA TRBD1 TRBJ1-2 TRBV20-1 TGCAGTGCTACTATGGACAGGGCTGGCTACACCTTC CSATMDRAGYTF
few NA TRBJ2-3 TRBV7-3 TGTGCCAGCAGCTTAAGCCACACAGATACGCAGTATTTT CASSLSHTDTQYF
few NA TRBJ2-3 TRBV7-2 TGTGCCAGCAGCTCACCCCCCGGGGGTTACACAGATACGCAGTATTTT CASSSPPGGYTDTQYF
many NA TRBJ2-3 TRBV6-2/TRBV6-3 TGTGCCAGCAGTTACTCTGACACCACAGATACGCAGTATTTT CASSYSDTTDTQYF
few TRBD1 TRBJ1-2 TRBV25-1 TGTGCCAGCAGTGAATCCCAGGGGGGGAACTATGGCTACACCTTC CASSESQGGNYGYTF
NA NA TRBJ2-3 TRBV2 TGTGCCAGCAGCAAGGTGGGCACAGATACGCAGTATTTT CASSKVGTDTQYF
few NA TRBJ1-6 TRBV5-1 TGCGCCAGCAGCTTGATTCTGAGGGATTCACCCCTCCACTTT CASSLILRDSPLHF
NA TRBD2 TRBJ2-7 TRBV5-1 TGCGCCAGCAGCTTGGTGGGACTAGCGGGGGGATTCTACGAGCAGTACTTC CASSLVGLAGGFYEQYF
NA TRBD1 TRBJ2-5 TRBV28 TGTGCCAGCAGTTTAAGTTGGGACAGGGACCACGAGCGGTACTTC CASSLSWDRDHERYF
few NA TRBJ1-2 TRBV12-3/TRBV12-4 TGTGCCAGCAGTTTTGGGGAACCTGGCTATGGCTACACCTTC CASSFGEPGYGYTF
NA NA TRBJ2-7 TRBV7-2 TGTGCCAGCAGCTTAGGGGGCAGGGGTCTGGACAAGCAGTACTTC CASSLGGRGLDKQYF
NA NA TRBJ2-1 TRBV20-1 TGCAGTGCTAGGGAGGGTGGACATGAGCAGTTCTTC CSAREGGHEQFF
few NA TRBJ2-1 TRBV20-1 TGCAGTGCTACCAATTCTTGGAGGCAGCCCCTCAATGAGCAGTTCTTC CSATNSWRQPLNEQFF
many NA TRBJ2-3 TRBV20-1 TGCAGTGCTAGAGATTGGGCCAAAGATACGCAGTATTTT CSARDWAKDTQYF
once NA TRBJ2-7 TRBV29-1 TGCGGCGTTGAAGGGGAGACTCGTCGAAATGAGCAGTACTTC CGVEGETRRNEQYF
NA NA TRBJ2-3 TRBV6-6 TGTGCCAGCAGTTACCACAGTGGCAGCACAGATACGCAGTATTTT CASSYHSGSTDTQYF
once TRBD1 TRBJ1-2 TRBV12-3/TRBV12-4 TGTGCCAGCAGTTTCAGGGGGTCCTATGGCTACACCTTC CASSFRGSYGYTF
NA TRBD1 TRBJ1-5 TRBV27 TGTGCCAGCAGTACCTCCTCGACAGGGCATCAGCCCCAGCATTTT CASSTSSTGHQPQHF
NA NA TRBJ1-1 TRBV19 TGTGCCAGTCTTTCTGTGATCAAAAAAGCTTTCTTT CASLSVIKKAFF
once NA TRBJ2-7 TRBV5-1 TGCGCCAGCAGCTTGGGGGTAGCTGGCTACGAGCAGTACTTC CASSLGVAGYEQYF
NA TRBD1 TRBJ2-4 TRBV12-3/TRBV12-4 TGTGCCAGCAGTGCCGGGACAGGGGCTACCTTAGCCAAAAACGTTCAGTACTTC CASSAGTGATLAKNVQYF
many NA TRBJ2-7 TRBV9 TGTGCCAGCAGCGTAGAAACGTCGTACGAGCAGTACTTC CASSVETSYEQYF
many NA TRBJ1-2 TRBV4-1 TGCGCCAGCAGCCGACCGCTCCGGGGCGCAAACTATGGCTACACCTTC CASSRPLRGANYGYTF
many NA TRBJ2-1 TRBV18 TGTGCCAGCTCACCGTCAGGGGATGAGCAGTTCTTC CASSPSGDEQFF
few NA TRBJ1-6 TRBV30 TGTGCCTGGAGTGTGGCGCTCCCCGGGAATTCACCCCTCCACTTT CAWSVALPGNSPLHF
NA TRBD2 TRBJ2-1 TRBV7-2 TGTGCCAGCAGCTTAGACGTCGCGGGGGGGCTGCCGCAGTTCTTC CASSLDVAGGLPQFF